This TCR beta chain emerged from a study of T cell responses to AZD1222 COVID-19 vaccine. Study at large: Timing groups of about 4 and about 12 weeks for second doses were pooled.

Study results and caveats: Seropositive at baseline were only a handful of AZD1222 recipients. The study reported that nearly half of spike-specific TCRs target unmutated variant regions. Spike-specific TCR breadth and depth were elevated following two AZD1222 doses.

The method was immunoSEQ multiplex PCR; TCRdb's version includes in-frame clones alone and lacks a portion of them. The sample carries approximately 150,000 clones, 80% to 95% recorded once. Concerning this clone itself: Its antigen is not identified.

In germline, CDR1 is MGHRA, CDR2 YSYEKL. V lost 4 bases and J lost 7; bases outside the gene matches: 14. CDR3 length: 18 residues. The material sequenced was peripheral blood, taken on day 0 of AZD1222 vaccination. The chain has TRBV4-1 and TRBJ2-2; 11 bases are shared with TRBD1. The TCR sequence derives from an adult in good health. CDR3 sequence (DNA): TGCGCCAGCAGCCCCCAGAGGACAGGGGGCTGGTTCGGCGGGGAGCTGTTTTTT. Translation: CASSPQRTGGWFGGELFF.